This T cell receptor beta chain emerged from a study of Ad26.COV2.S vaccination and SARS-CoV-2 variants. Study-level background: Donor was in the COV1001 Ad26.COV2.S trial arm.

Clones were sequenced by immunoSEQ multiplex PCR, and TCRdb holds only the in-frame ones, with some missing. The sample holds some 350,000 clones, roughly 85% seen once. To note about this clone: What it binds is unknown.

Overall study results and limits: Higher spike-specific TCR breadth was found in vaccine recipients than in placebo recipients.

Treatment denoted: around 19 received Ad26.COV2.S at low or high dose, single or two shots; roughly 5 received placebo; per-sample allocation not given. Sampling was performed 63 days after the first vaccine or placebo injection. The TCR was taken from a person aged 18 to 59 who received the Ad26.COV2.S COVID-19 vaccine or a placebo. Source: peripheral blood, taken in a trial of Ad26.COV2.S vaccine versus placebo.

The CDR3 here is CASSYRGDGYTF. The CDR3 DNA reads TGTGCCAGCAGCTACAGGGGAGATGGCTACACCTTC. The chain links TRBV7-2 to TRBJ1-2; 7 bases align to TRBD1. The CDR3 has 12 residues. The germline CDR1 and CDR2 sequences are SGHTA and FQGNSA. With V trimmed by 4 bases and J by 6 bases, 2 bases remained unmatched. The whole variable domain, filled in from reference TRBV7-2 and TRBJ1-2, reads GAGVSQSPSNKVTEKGKDVELRCDPISGHTALYWYRQSLGQGLEFLIYFQGNSAPDKSGLPSDRFSAERTGGSVSTLTIQRTQQEDSAVYLCASSYRGDGYTFGSGTRLTVV.